What follows are 14 T cell receptor beta chains derived from one specimen sequenced in a study of CD8 T cells in Susac syndrome (dated by TCRdb to the late 2010s). Receptor amplification or capture employed the immunoSEQ multiplex PCR assay. RNA was extracted using the RNeasy kit, and roughly 0.5 to 1 microgram was reverse transcribed with random hexamers. TCRdb applied fastp at Q25 and MiXCR to the public reads, then kept only in-frame beta chains. Records with the same CDR3 protein are collapsed into one entry carrying the most frequent genes and DNA. The sample data list about 75,000 distinct CDR3 sequences, and roughly 94% of these were observed just once. The leading ten clones occupy about 0.5% of the sample. The sequencing input was CD8+ T cells from PBMCs. These receptors originate from a human donor with Susac syndrome.

The V call is TRBV9, the J call TRBJ2-1; 9 bases are a match to TRBD2. The CDR3 is 16 residues long. The V gene's germline CDR1 is SGDLS and CDR2 YYNGEE. V gave up 0 bases and J gave up 4 bases; unmatched junction bases: 5. CDR3 loop: CASSVDSGGTYNEQFF. The CDR3 DNA follows: TGTGCCAGCAGCGTAGATAGCGGGGGAACGTACAATGAGCAGTTCTTC.

The CDR3 spells CASSPAGPDTDTQYF. The CDR3 DNA reads as TGTGCCAGCAGCCCCGCGGGGCCGGACACAGATACGCAGTATTTT. This sequence joins TRBV13 and TRBJ2-3; D might be TRBD2 (6 bases). This CDR3 spans 15 amino acids. Trimming cost V 5 bases and J 2 bases, with 14 bases left between them. The germline gives CDR1 PRHDT, CDR2 FYEKMQ (reference sequence).

This chain links TRBV7-9 with TRBJ2-1; D is uncertain. The V gene lost 4 bases and the J gene lost 8 bases, with 15 bases spanning the gap. This CDR3 region has 14 residues. Germline CDR1 is SEHNR and CDR2 is FQNEAQ (reference sequence). The CDR3 is CASSSILGSHEQFF. CDR3 in DNA: TGTGCCAGCAGCTCCATCCTAGGGTCCCATGAGCAGTTCTTC.

A single count supports this clonotype. The rearrangement links TRBV24-1 to TRBJ1-5; D not certain. Germline V gene lookup returns CDR1 KGHDR and CDR2 SFDVKD. This CDR3 has 12 residues. With 4 bases removed from V and 9 bases from J, the gap between germline ends came to 9 bases. The CDR3 loop is CATSEAGGPQHF. The CDR3 coding sequence is TGTGCCACCAGTGAGGCCGGAGGGCCCCAGCATTTT.

The rearrangement joins TRBV5-6 to TRBJ1-1, with TRBD1 matching 8 bases. The CDR3 runs to 14 residues. In germline, CDR1 is SGHDT, CDR2 YYEEEE. V was pared by 4 bases and J by 1 base, with 3 bases of the junction left unmatched. The CDR3: CASSPGTGNTEAFF. CDR3 DNA: TGTGCCAGCAGCCCCGGGACAGGGAACACTGAAGCTTTCTTT.

This clonotype is a singleton in its sample. This sequence joins TRBV5-4 and TRBJ1-5; TRBD1 is a possible D gene (5 bases). The V gene lost 3 bases and the J gene lost 0 bases, with 10 bases spanning the gap. Per the germline V gene, CDR1 is SGHNT and CDR2 is YYREEE (reference sequence). The CDR3 runs 15 residues. The CDR3 DNA reads as TGTGCCAGCAGCTCGGGACCATATAGCAATCAGCCCCAGCATTTT. Residues: CASSSGPYSNQPQHF.

This chain uses TRBV15 with TRBJ2-2; maybe TRBD2 (6 bases). The V end was cut by 3 bases, the J end by 3 bases, with 8 bases between. Germline V gives CDR1 LNHNV, CDR2 YYDKDF (reference sequence). The CDR3 extends over 14 amino acids. The CDR3 loop reads CATSREGHTGELFF. The CDR3 nucleotides are TGTGCCACCAGCAGGGAGGGGCACACCGGGGAGCTGTTTTTT.

This chain connects TRBV12-3 or TRBV12-4 to TRBJ1-5; a possible D gene is TRBD1 (6 bases). The CDR3 loop spans 13 amino acids. Trimming shortened V by 5 bases and J by 7 bases, and 12 bases separated the two germline ends. The CDR3: CASSIWGGQPQHF. The CDR3 coding sequence is TGTGCCAGCAGTATTTGGGGGGGCCAGCCCCAGCATTTT.

V and J are TRBV12-3 or TRBV12-4 and TRBJ2-5; D gene ambiguous. The CDR3 spans 13 residues. V lost 0 bases, J lost 5 bases, and 7 bases lay in between. The CDR3 DNA is TGTGCCAGCAGTTTAGCGGGTAGGGAGACCCAGTACTTC. Protein sequence: CASSLAGRETQYF.

The DNA of the CDR3 is TGTGCCAGCAGCCAACAGGACAGGGGCCCCTATGGCTACACCTTC. Amino acids: CASSQQDRGPYGYTF. The rearrangement links TRBV14 to TRBJ1-2; 9 bases fit TRBD1. Germline CDR1 and CDR2: SGHDN and FVKESK. CDR3 length equals 15 residues. V shed 2 bases, J shed 4 bases, and the junction held 5 bases outside the gene matches.

The rearrangement uses TRBV12-3 or TRBV12-4 and TRBJ2-1; tentative D call: TRBD2 (7 bases). Trimming took off 3 bases at V and 5 bases at J, with 20 bases between the two ends. CDR3 length: 17 residues. The CDR3 is CASSFPPGGQGNNEQFF. The CDR3 DNA reads TGTGCCAGCAGTTTCCCTCCGGGGGGCCAGGGGAACAATGAGCAGTTCTTC.

The chain is built from TRBV25-1 and TRBJ1-1, with D hard to call. The V end lost 3 bases, the J end lost 8 bases, and 7 bases lay between the germline ends. The germline V gene encodes CDR1 MGHDK and CDR2 SYGVNS. The CDR3 spans 11 residues. The CDR3 loop reads CASSDTPEAFF. Written as DNA, the CDR3 is TGTGCCAGCAGTGATACTCCCGAAGCTTTCTTT. Full variable domain (missing parts from reference TRBV25-1 and TRBJ1-1): EADIYQTPRYLVIGTGKKITLECSQTMGHDKMYWYQQDPGMELHLIHYSYGVNSTEKGDLSSESTVSRIRTEHFPLTLESARPSHTSQYLCASSDTPEAFFGQGTRLTVV.

The rearrangement links TRBV5-6 to TRBJ2-7; 9 bases map to TRBD1. The J segment lost 5 bases and the V segment lost 4 bases, leaving 10 bases of the junction unmatched. Per the germline V gene, CDR1 is SGHDT and CDR2 is YYEEEE. The CDR3 runs 15 residues. The chain's CDR3 is CASSDAGTGSHEQYF. The CDR3 region has the DNA TGTGCCAGCAGCGATGCTGGGACAGGGTCCCACGAGCAGTACTTC.

The chain joins TRBV7-9 to TRBJ2-4, with TRBD1 matching over 10 bases. Germline V gene lookup returns CDR1 SEHNR and CDR2 FQNEAQ (reference sequence). Trimming removed 5 bases from V and 3 bases from J; junction bases left unmatched: 10. The CDR3 consists of 17 residues. This CDR3 is CASSATGGEGGKNIQYF. The CDR3 DNA reads as TGTGCCAGCAGCGCGACAGGGGGCGAAGGAGGCAAAAACATTCAGTACTTC.